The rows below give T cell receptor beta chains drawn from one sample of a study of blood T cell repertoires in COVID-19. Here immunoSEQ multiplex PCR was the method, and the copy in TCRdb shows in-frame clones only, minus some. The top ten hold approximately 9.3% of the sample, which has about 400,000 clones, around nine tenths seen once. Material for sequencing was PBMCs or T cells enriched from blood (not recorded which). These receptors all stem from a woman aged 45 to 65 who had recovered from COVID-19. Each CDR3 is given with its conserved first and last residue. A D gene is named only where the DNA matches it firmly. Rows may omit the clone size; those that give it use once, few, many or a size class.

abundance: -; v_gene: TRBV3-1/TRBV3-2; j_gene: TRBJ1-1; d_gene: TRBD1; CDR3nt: TGTGCCAGCGGGACAGCATACACTGAAGCTTTCTTT; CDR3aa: CASGTAYTEAFF
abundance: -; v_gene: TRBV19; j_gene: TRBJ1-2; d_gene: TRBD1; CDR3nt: TGTGCCAGTAGCCTACCCCCGGGACAGGGAGCTGGGATCTATGGCTACACCTTC; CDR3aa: CASSLPPGQGAGIYGYTF
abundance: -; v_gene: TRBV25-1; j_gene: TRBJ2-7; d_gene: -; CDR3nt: TGTGCCAGCAGTGGAGCTAACTACGAGCAGTACTTC; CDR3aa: CASSGANYEQYF
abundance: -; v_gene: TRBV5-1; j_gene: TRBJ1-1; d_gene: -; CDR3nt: TGCGCCAGCAGCTTGGATATTCGGGACACTGAAGCTTTCTTT; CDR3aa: CASSLDIRDTEAFF
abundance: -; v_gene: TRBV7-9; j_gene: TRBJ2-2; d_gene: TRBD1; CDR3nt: TGTGCCAGCAGCTTAAGGAAGGGGGCGAGGACCGGGGAGCTGTTTTTT; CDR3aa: CASSLRKGARTGELFF
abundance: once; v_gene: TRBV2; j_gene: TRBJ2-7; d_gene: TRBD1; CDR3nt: TGTGCCAGCAGCCGACAGGGGAGCTCCTACGAGCAGTACTTC; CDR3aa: CASSRQGSSYEQYF
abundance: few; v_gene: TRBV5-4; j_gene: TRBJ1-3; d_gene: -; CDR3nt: TGTGCCAGCAGCTCGACAGGCTCTGGAAACACCATATATTTT; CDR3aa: CASSSTGSGNTIYF
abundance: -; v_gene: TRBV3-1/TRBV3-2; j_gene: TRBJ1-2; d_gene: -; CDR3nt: TGTGCCAGCAGCCGCCAAGGGGGGGGGTATGGCTACACCTTC; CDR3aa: CASSRQGGGYGYTF
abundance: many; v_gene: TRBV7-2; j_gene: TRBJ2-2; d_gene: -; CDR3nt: TGTGCCAGCAGCAGCGACACCGGGGAGCTGTTTTTT; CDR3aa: CASSSDTGELFF
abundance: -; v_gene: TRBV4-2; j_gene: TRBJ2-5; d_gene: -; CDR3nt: TGTGCCAGCAGCCAAGATTGGGGGGGGGCTGAGACCCAGTACTTC; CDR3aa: CASSQDWGGAETQYF
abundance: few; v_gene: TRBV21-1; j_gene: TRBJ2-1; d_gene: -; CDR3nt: TGTGCCAGCAGCAAAACCGGGACAGCAAATGAGCAGTTCTTC; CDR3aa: CASSKTGTANEQFF
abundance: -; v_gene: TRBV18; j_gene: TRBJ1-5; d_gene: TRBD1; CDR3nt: TGTGCCAGCTCACCACCCCAGGGGGAGGGCAATCAGCCCCAGCATTTT; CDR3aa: CASSPPQGEGNQPQHF
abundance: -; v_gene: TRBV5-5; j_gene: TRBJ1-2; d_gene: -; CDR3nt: TGTGCCAGCAGCCCGGCAGGTCACTATGGCTACACCTTC; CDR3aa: CASSPAGHYGYTF
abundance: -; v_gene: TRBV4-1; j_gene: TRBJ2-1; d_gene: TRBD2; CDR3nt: TGCGCCAGCAGCCGAGCGGGGCCGAACAATGAGCAGTTCTTC; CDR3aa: CASSRAGPNNEQFF
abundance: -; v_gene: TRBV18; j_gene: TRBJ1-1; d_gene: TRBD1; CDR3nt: TGTGCCAGCTCAAGGACAGGAGACACTGAAGCTTTCTTT; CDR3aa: CASSRTGDTEAFF
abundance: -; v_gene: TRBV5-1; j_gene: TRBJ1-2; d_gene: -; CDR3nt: TGCGCCAGCAGCCGGGACACCGGCTATGGCTACACCTTC; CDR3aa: CASSRDTGYGYTF
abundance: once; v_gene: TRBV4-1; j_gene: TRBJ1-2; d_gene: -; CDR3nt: TGCGCCAGCTCAGCGGTTGCTAACTATGGCTACACCTTC; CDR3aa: CASSAVANYGYTF
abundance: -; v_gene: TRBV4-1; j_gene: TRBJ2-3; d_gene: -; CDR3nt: TGCGCCAGCAGCCACTACTACGTACTCACAGATACGCAGTATTTT; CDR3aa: CASSHYYVLTDTQYF
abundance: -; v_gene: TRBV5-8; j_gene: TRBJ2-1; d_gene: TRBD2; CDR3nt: TGTGCCAGCAGGTTTAGCGGGGTCCCTTGGGACCACAATGAGCAGTTCTTC; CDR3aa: CASRFSGVPWDHNEQFF
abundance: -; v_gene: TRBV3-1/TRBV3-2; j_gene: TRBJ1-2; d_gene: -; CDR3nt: TGTGCCAGCAGCCAAACAGATGGCTACACCTTC; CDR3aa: CASSQTDGYTF
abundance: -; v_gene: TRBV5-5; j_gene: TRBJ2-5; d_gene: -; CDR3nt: TGTGCCAGCAGCTTGGGCCATGCAGCCGGGGAGACCCAGTACTTC; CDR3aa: CASSLGHAAGETQYF
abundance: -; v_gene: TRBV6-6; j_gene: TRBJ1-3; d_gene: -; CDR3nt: TGTGCCAGCAGTCTAACAGGGAGTGGAAACACCATATATTTT; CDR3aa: CASSLTGSGNTIYF
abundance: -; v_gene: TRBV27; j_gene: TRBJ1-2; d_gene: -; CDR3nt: TGTGCCAGCAGGCTAACAGGGACATATTCTGGCTACACCTTC; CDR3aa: CASRLTGTYSGYTF
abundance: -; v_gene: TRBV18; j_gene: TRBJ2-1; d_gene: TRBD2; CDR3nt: TGTGCCAGCTCACCACTAGCGGGGGGCGGCAGTGAGCAGTTCTTC; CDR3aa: CASSPLAGGGSEQFF
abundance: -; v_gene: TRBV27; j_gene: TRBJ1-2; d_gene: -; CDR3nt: TGTGCCAGCAGTTTATCGTTTTCCGGTGGCTACACCTTC; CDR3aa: CASSLSFSGGYTF
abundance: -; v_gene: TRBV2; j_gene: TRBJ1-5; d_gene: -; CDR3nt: TGTGCCAGCAGTGAAGAGTACAGGAAGGGACAGCCCCAGCATTTT; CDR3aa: CASSEEYRKGQPQHF
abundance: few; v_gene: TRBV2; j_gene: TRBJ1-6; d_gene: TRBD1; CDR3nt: TGTGCCAGTGGGACAGGGGGCCGCTTAACCCTCCACTTT; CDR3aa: CASGTGGRLTLHF
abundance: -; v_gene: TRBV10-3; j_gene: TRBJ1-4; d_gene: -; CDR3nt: TGTGCCATCAGTGACGGGGAACGAGATATTGGTGAAAAACTGTTTTTT; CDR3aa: CAISDGERDIGEKLFF
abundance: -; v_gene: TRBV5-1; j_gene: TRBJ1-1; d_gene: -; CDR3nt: TGCGCCAGCAGCTTGGGTGTCAGGGGATTGAACACTGAAGCTTTCTTT; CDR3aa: CASSLGVRGLNTEAFF
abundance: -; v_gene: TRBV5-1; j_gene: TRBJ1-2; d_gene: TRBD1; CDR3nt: TGCGCCAGCAGCTCCGGACAGGGACGGGGCTACACCTTC; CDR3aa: CASSSGQGRGYTF
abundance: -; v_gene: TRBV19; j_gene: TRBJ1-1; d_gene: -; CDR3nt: TGTGCCAGTAGCACTTTACTGAACACTGAAGCTTTCTTT; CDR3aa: CASSTLLNTEAFF
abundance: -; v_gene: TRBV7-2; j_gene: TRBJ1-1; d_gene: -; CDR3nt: TGTGCCAGCACCAGCCATCGGGGGGCTGAAGCTTTCTTT; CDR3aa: CASTSHRGAEAFF
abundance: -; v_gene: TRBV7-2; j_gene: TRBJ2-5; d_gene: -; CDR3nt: TGTGCCAGCAGCACAGTCACCCCCACAGGGACCCAGTACTTC; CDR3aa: CASSTVTPTGTQYF
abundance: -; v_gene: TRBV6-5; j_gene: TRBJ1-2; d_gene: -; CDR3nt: TGTGCCAGCAGTTGGGGCGCCACCGGTGGCTACACCTTC; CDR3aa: CASSWGATGGYTF
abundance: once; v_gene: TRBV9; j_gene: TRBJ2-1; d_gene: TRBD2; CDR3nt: TGTCCCAGCAGCGTAGGGGCTAGCGGGGGGGCCGGCGTTTACAATGAGCAGTTCTTC; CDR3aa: CPSSVGASGGAGVYNEQFF
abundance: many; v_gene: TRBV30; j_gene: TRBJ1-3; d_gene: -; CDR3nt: TGTGCCTGGAGTGTGCAAGGGAGAATCTCTGGAAACACCATATATTTT; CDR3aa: CAWSVQGRISGNTIYF
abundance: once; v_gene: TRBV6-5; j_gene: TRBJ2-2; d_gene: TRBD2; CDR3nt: TGTGCCAGCAGTTACCGGGAAGCGGGGGGCACCGGGGAGCTGTTTTTT; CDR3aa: CASSYREAGGTGELFF
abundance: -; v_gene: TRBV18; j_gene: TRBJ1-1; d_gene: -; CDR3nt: TGTGCCAGCTCCCAGCAGGAGAACACTGAAGCTTTCTTT; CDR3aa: CASSQQENTEAFF
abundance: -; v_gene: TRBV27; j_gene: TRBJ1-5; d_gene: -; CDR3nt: TGTGCCAGCAGTTTAGCGGGGACGAATCAGCCCCAGCATTTT; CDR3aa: CASSLAGTNQPQHF
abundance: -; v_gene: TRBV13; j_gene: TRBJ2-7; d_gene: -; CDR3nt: TGTGCCAGCAGCCCAAGGAGCGGAGTATACGAGCAGTACTTC; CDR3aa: CASSPRSGVYEQYF